Here is one T cell receptor beta chain with its context. CDR1 and CDR2 (germline): SEHNR, FQNEAQ (reference sequence). This CDR3 comprises 16 residues. Between the trimmed V and J ends, which lost 5 bases and 4 bases, there was a span of 17 bases. This record comes from a study of cytomegalovirus exposure and HLA in healthy donors. Primers for the PCR totalled 60 Vbeta and 13 Jbeta. TCRdb's table, derived via immunoSEQ multiplex PCR, lists solely in-frame clones and lacks some. This sample yields some 190,000 clones, of which approximately 84% are seen a single time; around 1.4% belongs to the top ten.

V gene TRBV7-9 combines with J gene TRBJ1-4; maybe TRBD1 (6 bases). The material sequenced was PBMCs. The origin of this receptor is a girl aged 10 to 17 in good health and CMV-seropositive. The CDR3 loop is CASSQVRGAGNEKLFF. The CDR3 region has the DNA TGTGCCAGCAGCCAAGTCAGGGGCGCCGGTAATGAAAAACTGTTTTTT.